The next 3 T cell receptor beta chains were all read from a single sample in a study of beta chain features in type 1 diabetes. Of the isolated RNA, all was reverse transcribed, and so the sequenced material was expressed TCRB transcripts. Here immunoSEQ multiplex PCR was the method, and the copy in TCRdb shows in-frame clones only, minus some. Found here are 400,000 to 550,000 clones, roughly an eighth of them singletons; the top ten hold 0.046%. Input material: naive CD4+ T cells from blood. These receptors all stem from a young woman in good health.

This clone came up many times. CDR3 bases: TGTGCCAGCAGCTTAGATAGCGGGAGGGCGTACGAGCAGTACTTC. This sequence encodes CASSLDSGRAYEQYF. The genes are TRBV13 and TRBJ2-7; 11 nucleotides match TRBD2. Germline CDR1 reads PRHDT; CDR2 reads FYEKMQ (reference sequence). The trim removed 1 base at V and 4 bases at J, leaving 3 bases unmatched. The CDR3 has 15 residues.

This clone was seen at least ten times. The chain has TRBV13 and TRBJ1-5, with no clear D. CDR1 and CDR2 (germline): PRHDT, FYEKMQ (reference sequence). The CDR3 sequence is 16 residues long. Trimming cost V 0 bases and J 10 bases, with 19 bases left between them. Written as DNA, the CDR3 is TGTGCCAGCAGCTTAGGCCGACCGGGGAACGGGAAACCCCAGCATTTT. It codes for CASSLGRPGNGKPQHF.

This sequence joins TRBV28 and TRBJ2-7, with 7 nucleotides matching TRBD1. V trimming: 9 bases; J trimming: 6 bases; junction bases outside the gene matches: 8. The CDR3 is made up of 12 amino acids. Germline-derived CDR1 and CDR2 are MDHEN and SYDVKM. The DNA for the CDR3 is TGTGCCAGTAACACAGGGGTGGGCGAGCAGTACGTC. This sequence encodes CASNTGVGEQYV.